This T cell receptor (beta chain) was sequenced during a study of vaccination and CD4 T cells after COVID-19. Overall study: Each enrolled participant received a two-dose regimen of either BNT162b2 or mRNA-1273 vaccine. At a median approximately 70 days (range 14 to 241) after dose two, post-vaccine samples were obtained. Points from the study as a whole: Spike mono-reactivity was the property of 304 of 307 vaccine-specific clones in convalescent patients.

Treatment here: approximately 11-day PBMC culture with coronavirus spike peptide pools or control peptides (ViraFEST assay). ViraFEST enlarged antigen-specific T cell populations with peptide pools and afterwards sequenced TCRs. There are a few counts of this clonotype. What it binds is unknown. An Oncomine TCR Beta short-read assay was used to sequence the DNA from cultured CD4+ T cells. TCRdb itself ran the PCR reads through MiXCR, one entry per CDR3 protein. The sample gives about 19,000 distinct CDR3 sequences, around 44% of which show up once; around 7.3% is in the top ten. The CDR3 is made up of 16 amino acids. With 5 bases clipped from V and 2 bases from J, the junction kept 5 bases outside the gene matches. Germline lookup yields CDR1 SEHNR and CDR2 FQNEAQ (reference sequence).

Sequencing was performed on CD4+ T cells from blood, cultured in vitro, taken after SARS-CoV-2 vaccination. The sequence derives from a human donor who had recovered from COVID-19. The chain is built from TRBV7-9 and TRBJ2-3; 12 bases match TRBD2. CDR3 coding DNA: TGTGCCAGCAGCGTTACTAGCGGGGGGCACACAGATACGCAGTATTTT. Translated: CASSVTSGGHTDTQYF.